Described below is a single TCR beta chain sequence and its context. The CDR3 runs 15 residues. Per germline, CDR1 SGHRS and CDR2 YFSETQ. Trimming cost V 0 bases and J 6 bases, with 12 bases left between them. The sample is drawn from a study of glioma-infiltrating T cells after dendritic cell vaccination. Overall study context: Treatment, given 2003 to 2012, was autologous tumor lysate-pulsed dendritic cell vaccination.

PBMC sampling occurred before vaccination, two weeks after the third dose, and at progression. Primers: 60 V beta forward and 13 J beta reverse. Repertoires were generated with immunoSEQ multiplex PCR, while TCRdb's copy carries only in-frame clones and drops some. The table has about 90,000 clones, under 90% seen once. The source of this sequence is a human donor with glioblastoma. The chain employs TRBV5-1 and TRBJ1-4, with D possibly being TRBD1 (6 bases). The starting material was blood, obtained before dendritic cell vaccination. This chain's CDR3 is CASSLVGQSDEKLFF. The CDR3 DNA is TGCGCCAGCAGCTTGGTTGGACAGTCGGATGAAAAACTGTTTTTT. The whole variable domain, filled in from reference TRBV5-1 and TRBJ1-4, reads KAGVTQTPRYLIKTRGQQVTLSCSPISGHRSVSWYQQTPGQGLQFLFEYFSETQRNKGNFPGRFSGRQFSNSRSEMNVSTLELGDSALYLCASSLVGQSDEKLFFGSGTQLSVL.